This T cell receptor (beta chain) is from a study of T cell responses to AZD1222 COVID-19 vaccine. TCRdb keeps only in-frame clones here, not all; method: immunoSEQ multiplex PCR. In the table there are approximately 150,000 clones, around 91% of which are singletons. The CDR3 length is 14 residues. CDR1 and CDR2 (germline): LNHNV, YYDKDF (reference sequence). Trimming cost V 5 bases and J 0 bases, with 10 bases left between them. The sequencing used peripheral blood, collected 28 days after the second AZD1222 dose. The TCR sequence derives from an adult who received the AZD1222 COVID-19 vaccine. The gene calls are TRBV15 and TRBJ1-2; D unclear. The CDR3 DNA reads TGTGCCACCAGCCTCAGCGGGACTAACTATGGCTACACCTTC. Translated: CATSLSGTNYGYTF.